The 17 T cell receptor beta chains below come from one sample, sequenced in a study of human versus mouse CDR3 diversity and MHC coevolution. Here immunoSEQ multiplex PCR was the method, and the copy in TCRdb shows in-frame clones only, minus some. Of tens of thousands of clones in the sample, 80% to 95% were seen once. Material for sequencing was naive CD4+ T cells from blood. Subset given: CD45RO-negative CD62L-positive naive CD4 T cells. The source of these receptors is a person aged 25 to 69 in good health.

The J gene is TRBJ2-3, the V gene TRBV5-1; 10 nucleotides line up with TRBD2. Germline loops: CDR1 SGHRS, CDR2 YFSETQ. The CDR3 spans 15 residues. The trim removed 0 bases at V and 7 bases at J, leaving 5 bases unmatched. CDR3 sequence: CASSLEASGGYTQYF. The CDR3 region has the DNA TGCGCCAGCAGCTTGGAGGCTAGCGGGGGTTATACGCAGTATTTT.

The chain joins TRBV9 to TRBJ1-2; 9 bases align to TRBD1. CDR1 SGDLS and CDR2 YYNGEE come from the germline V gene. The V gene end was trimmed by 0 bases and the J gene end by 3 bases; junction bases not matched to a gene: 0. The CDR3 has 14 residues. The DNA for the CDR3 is TGTGCCAGCAGCGTAGGGACAGGGGACTATGGCTACACCTTC. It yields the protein CASSVGTGDYGYTF.

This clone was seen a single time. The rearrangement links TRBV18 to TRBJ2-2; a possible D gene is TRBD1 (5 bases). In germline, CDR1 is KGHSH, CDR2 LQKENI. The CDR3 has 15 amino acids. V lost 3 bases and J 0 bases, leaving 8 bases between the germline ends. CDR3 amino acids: CASSPRATNTGELFF. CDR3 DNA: TGTGCCAGCTCACCCAGGGCCACGAACACCGGGGAGCTGTTTTTT.

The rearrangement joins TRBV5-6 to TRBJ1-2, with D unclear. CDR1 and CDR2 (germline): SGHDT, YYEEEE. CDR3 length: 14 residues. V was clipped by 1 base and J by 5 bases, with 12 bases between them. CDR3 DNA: TGTGCCAGCAGCTTGAGGGAGGGAGTGTATGGCTACACCTTC. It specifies CASSLREGVYGYTF.

This CDR3 reads CATAPSGRGYTF. The CDR3 coding sequence is TGTGCCACCGCCCCCTCAGGGCGCGGCTACACCTTC. The J gene is TRBJ1-2, the V gene TRBV10-3; a weak D match, TRBD1 (5 bases). Trimming removed 10 bases at V and 8 bases at J, with 17 bases between. The length of the CDR3 is 12 residues. CDR1 and CDR2 from the germline V gene are ENHRY and SYGVKD.

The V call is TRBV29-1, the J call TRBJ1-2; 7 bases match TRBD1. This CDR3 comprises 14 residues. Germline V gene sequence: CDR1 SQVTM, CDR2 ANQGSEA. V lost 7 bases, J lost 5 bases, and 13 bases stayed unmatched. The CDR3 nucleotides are TGCAGCGCCGAGAGGGGGCCGAATCTGTATGGCTACACCTTC. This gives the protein CSAERGPNLYGYTF.

The CDR3 here is CASSLEGREAGELFF. DNA of the CDR3: TGCGCCAGCAGCTTGGAGGGGCGGGAGGCCGGGGAGCTGTTTTTT. The chain joins TRBV5-1 to TRBJ2-2, with 8 bases lining up with TRBD2. This CDR3 has 15 residues. The J segment lost 6 bases and the V segment lost 0 bases, leaving 4 bases of the junction unmatched. Germline loops: CDR1 SGHRS, CDR2 YFSETQ.

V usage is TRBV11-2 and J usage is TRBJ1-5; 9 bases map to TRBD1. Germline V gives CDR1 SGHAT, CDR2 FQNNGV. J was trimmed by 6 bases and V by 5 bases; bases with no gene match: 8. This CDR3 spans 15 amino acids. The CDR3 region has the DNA TGTGCCAGCAGCCAAAATACAGGGGGCGGTCAGCCCCAGCATTTT. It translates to CASSQNTGGGQPQHF.

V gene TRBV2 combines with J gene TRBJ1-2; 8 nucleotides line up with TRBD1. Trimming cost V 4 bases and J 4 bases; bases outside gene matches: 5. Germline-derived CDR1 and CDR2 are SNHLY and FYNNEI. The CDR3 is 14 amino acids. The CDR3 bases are TGTGCCAGCAGTGGGGACAGGTTGATCTATGGCTACACCTTC. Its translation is CASSGDRLIYGYTF.

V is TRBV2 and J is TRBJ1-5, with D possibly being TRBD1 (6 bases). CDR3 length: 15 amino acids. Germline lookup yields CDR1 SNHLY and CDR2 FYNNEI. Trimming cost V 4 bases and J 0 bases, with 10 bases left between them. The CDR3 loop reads CASSAQGYSNQPQHF. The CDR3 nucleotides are TGTGCCAGCAGTGCACAGGGCTATAGCAATCAGCCCCAGCATTTT.

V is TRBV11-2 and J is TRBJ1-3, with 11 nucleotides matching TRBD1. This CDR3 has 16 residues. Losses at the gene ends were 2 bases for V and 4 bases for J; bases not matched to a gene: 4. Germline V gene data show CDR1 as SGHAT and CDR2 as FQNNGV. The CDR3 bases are TGTGCCAGCAGCTTATCCGGACAGGGGGCGGGAAACACCATATATTTT. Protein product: CASSLSGQGAGNTIYF.

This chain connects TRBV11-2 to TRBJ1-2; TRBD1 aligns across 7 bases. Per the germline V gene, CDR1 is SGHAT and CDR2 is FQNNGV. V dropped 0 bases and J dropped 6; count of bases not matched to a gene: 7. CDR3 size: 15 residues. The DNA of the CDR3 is TGTGCCAGCAGCTTAGATCTGTTCGGGACAGATGGCTACACCTTC. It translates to CASSLDLFGTDGYTF.

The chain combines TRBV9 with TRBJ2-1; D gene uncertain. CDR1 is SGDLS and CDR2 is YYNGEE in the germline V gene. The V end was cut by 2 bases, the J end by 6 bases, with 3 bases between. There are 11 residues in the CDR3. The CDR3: CASSVLNEQFF. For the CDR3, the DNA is TGTGCCAGCAGCGTCCTCAATGAGCAGTTCTTC.

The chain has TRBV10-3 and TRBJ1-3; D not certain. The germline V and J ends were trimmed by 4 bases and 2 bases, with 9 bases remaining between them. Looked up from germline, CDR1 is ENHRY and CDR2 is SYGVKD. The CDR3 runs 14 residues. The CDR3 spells CAISGGGTGNTIYF. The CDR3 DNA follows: TGTGCCATCAGTGGTGGAGGGACTGGAAACACCATATATTTT.

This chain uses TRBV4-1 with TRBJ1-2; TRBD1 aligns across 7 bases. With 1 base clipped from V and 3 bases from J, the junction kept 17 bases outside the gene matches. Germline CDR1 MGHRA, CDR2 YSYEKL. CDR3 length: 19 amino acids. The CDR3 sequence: CASSQVPSEGTESYYGYTF. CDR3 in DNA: TGCGCCAGCAGCCAAGTTCCGTCAGAAGGGACAGAGTCCTACTATGGCTACACCTTC.

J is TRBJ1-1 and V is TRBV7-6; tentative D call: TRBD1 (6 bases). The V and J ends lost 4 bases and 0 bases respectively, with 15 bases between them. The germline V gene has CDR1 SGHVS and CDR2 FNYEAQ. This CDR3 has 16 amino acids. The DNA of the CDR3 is TGTGCCAGCAGCTCCGAGGTCGGGGGGCTGAACACTGAAGCTTTCTTT. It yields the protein CASSSEVGGLNTEAFF.

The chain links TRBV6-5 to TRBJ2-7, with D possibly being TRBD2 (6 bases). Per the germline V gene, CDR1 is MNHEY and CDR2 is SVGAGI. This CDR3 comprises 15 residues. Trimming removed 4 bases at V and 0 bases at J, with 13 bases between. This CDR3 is CASSSFSGSSYEQYF. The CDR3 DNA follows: TGTGCCAGCAGTTCATTTAGCGGATCCTCCTACGAGCAGTACTTC.